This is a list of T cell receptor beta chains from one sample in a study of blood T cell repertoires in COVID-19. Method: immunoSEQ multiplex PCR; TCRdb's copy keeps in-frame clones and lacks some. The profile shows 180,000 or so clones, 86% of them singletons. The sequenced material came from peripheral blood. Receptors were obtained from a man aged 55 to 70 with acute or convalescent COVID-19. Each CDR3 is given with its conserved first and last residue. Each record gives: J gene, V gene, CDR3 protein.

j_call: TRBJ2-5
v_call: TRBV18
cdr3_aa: CASSPGKKRIGVREETQYF

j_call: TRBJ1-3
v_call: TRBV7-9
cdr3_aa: CASSLVGVSGNTIYF

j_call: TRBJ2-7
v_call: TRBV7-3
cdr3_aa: CASSLGGAEREYEQYF

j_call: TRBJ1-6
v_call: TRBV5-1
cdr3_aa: CASSPGSSYNSPLHF

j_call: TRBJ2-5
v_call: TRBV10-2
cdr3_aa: CASSVLAGGETQYF

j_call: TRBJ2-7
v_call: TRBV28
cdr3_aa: CASSSPWTSGSYEQYF

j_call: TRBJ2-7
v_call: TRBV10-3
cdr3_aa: CAISVHFGQGAYEQYF

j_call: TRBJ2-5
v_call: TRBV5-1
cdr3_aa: CASSRGTSMEETQYF

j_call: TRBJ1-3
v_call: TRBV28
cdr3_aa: CASRQPPGNTIYF

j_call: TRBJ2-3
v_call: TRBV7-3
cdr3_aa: CASSFRHPLQGADTQYF

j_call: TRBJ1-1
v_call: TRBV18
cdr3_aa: CASSRVRSTEAFF

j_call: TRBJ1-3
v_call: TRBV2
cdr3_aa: CATSGRTGNTIYF

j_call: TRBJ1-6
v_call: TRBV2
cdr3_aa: CASTEGGVGNSPLHF

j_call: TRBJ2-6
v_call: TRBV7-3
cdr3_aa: CASSLQGSAGANVLTF

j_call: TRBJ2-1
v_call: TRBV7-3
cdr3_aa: CASSSNPGQGLGEQFF

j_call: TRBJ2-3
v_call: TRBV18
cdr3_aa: CASSPPSERVQPRDTQYF

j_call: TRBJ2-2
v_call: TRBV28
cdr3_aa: CASNRAGELFF

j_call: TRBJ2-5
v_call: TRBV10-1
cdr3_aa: CASSESGDQETQYF

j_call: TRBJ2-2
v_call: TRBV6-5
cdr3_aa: CASLRGTGELFF

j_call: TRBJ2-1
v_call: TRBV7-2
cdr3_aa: CASSLVSGPTSEQFF

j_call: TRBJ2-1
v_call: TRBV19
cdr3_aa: CASSTNSYNEQFF

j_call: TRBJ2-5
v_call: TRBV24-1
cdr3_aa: CATSDPITGWETQYF

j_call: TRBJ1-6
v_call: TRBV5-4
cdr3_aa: CASSFWAPTYNSPLHF

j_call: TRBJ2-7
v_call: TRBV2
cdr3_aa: CASSGARADEQYF

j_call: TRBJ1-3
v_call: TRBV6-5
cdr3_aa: CASSSTGGGSGNTIYF

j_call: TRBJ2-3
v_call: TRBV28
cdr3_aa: CASSPGTSGSTDTQYF

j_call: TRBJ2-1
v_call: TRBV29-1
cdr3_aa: CSVDGGTGSNEQFF

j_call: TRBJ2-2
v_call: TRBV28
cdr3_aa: CASGLTGVTGELFF

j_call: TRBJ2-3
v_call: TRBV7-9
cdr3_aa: CASSLGLAGASDTQYF

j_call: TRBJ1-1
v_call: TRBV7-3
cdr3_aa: CASSLTGGSNTEAFF

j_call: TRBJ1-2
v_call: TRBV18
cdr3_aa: CASSPGQGALGYGYTF

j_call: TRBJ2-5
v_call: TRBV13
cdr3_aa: CASSRHGGKETQYF

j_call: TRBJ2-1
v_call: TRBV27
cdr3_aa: CASSLSNRGEQFF

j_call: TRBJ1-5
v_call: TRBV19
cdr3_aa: CASKPKRDRGWQPQHF

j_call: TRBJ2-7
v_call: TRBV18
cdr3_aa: CASSTSGRLEQYF

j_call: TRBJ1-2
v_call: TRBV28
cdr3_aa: CASGQRRGQLFYGYTF

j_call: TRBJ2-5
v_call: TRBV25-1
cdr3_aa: CASSEYGAVETQYF

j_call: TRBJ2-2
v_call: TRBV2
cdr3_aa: CASSVGGDGLFF

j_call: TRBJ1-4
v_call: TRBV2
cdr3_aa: CASKTRGRLQGEKLFF

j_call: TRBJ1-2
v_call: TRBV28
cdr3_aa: CASTTRTGGFGYTF

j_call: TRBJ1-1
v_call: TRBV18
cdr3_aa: CASSPEGTGWMNTEAFF

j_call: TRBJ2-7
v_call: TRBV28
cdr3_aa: CASISYVTYEQYF

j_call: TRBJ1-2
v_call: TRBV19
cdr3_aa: CASSGGQGYGYTF

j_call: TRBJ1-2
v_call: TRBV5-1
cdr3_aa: CASSVSGGSYYGYTF

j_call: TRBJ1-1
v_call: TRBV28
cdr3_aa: CASSLPGQGLPEAFF

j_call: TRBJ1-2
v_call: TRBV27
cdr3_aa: CASSPSRDSRGYTF